The 23 T cell receptor beta chains below were found in one sample sequenced in a study of T cell responses to AZD1222 COVID-19 vaccine. TCRdb's copy holds only in-frame clones and misses some; the assay was immunoSEQ multiplex PCR. Among about 150,000 clones listed, approximately 91% were seen once. The sequences come from peripheral blood, collected 28 days after the second dose of the MenACWY control vaccine. The origin of the receptors is an adult who received the MenACWY meningococcal vaccine as a control.

The genes are TRBV30 and TRBJ1-2, with 8 bases aligning to TRBD1. Germline V lookup: CDR1 GTSNPN, CDR2 SVGIG (reference sequence). This CDR3 is built from 13 residues. The junction had 5 bases not matched to a gene; V was cut back by 6 bases and J by 2 bases. CDR3 sequence reads: CACNRGGNYGYTF. The CDR3, as DNA: TGTGCCTGCAACAGGGGGGGGAACTATGGCTACACCTTC. Full variable domain (rest looked up from reference TRBV30 and TRBJ1-2): SQTIHQWPATLVQPVGSPLSLECTVEGTSNPNLYWYRQAAGRGLQLLFYSVGIGQISSEVPQNLSASRPQDRQFILSSKKLLLSDSGFYLCACNRGGNYGYTFGSGTRLTVV.

This chain links TRBV6-1 with TRBJ2-1; TRBD2 might be the D (5 bases). This CDR3 region has 16 residues. V was shortened by 2 bases and J by 5 bases, with 16 bases between the two germline ends. Germline V CDR1 and CDR2: MNHNS, SASEGT. The CDR3 here is CASSEWSIPEDNEQFF. The DNA of the CDR3 is TGTGCCAGCAGTGAATGGTCGATTCCGGAGGACAATGAGCAGTTCTTC.

The chain employs TRBV27 and TRBJ1-1, with 8 bases identical to TRBD1. The CDR3 contains 13 residues. V was pared by 3 bases and J by 4 bases, with 1 base of the junction left unmatched. Germline V gene sequence: CDR1 MNHEY, CDR2 SMNVEV (reference sequence). CDR3 loop: CASSFTGGTEAFF. CDR3 nucleotide sequence: TGTGCCAGCAGTTTTACAGGGGGCACTGAAGCTTTCTTT.

CDR3 sequence: CAWMVSRSSGIRKETQYF. Here the CDR3 DNA reads TGTGCCTGGATGGTTAGTAGGTCTAGCGGGATTAGGAAAGAGACCCAGTACTTC. The chain combines TRBV30 with TRBJ2-5; the match to TRBD2 covers 9 bases. The CDR3 is 18 residues long. With 4 bases clipped from V and 3 bases from J, the junction kept 18 bases outside the gene matches. Germline values: CDR1 GTSNPN, CDR2 SVGIG (reference sequence).

The gene calls are TRBV5-1 and TRBJ1-2, with TRBD1 matching over 7 bases. The CDR3 has 14 amino acids. Per germline, CDR1 SGHRS and CDR2 YFSETQ. With 0 bases clipped from V and 8 bases from J, the junction kept 7 bases outside the gene matches. The DNA of the CDR3 is TGCGCCAGCAGCTTGGTCCCGACAGGGAAGGGCTACACCTTC. This codes for CASSLVPTGKGYTF.

The rearrangement links TRBV19 to TRBJ1-1; D possibly corresponds to TRBD1 (5 bases). The germline V gene has CDR1 LNHDA and CDR2 SQIVND (reference sequence). V lost 4 bases and J lost 1, with 10 bases in between. The CDR3 is 14 amino acids. CDR3 nucleotide sequence: TGTGCCAGTAGTAGGCGGGGACCGAACACTGAAGCTTTCTTT. This translates into CASSRRGPNTEAFF. Variable domain in full (rest from reference TRBV19 and TRBJ1-1): DGGITQSPKYLFRKEGQNVTLSCEQNLNHDAMYWYRQDPGQGLRLIYYSQIVNDFQKGDIAEGYSVSREKKESFPLTVTSAQKNPTAFYLCASSRRGPNTEAFFGQGTRLTVV.

J is TRBJ1-5 and V is TRBV10-2, with TRBD1 identical over 10 bases. J lost 3 bases, V lost 10 bases, and 9 bases had no gene match. Germline assignment: CDR1 WSHSY and CDR2 SAAADI. The length of the CDR3 is 15 residues. CDR3 amino acids: CATVPGTGDNQPQHF. CDR3 nucleotide sequence: TGCGCCACCGTGCCCGGGACAGGGGACAATCAGCCCCAGCATTTT.

This chain uses TRBV4-3 with TRBJ2-2; D unclear. The V end lost 0 bases, the J end lost 4 bases, and 6 bases lay between the germline ends. Germline V lookup: CDR1 LGHNA, CDR2 YSLEER. This CDR3 spans 14 amino acids. CDR3 loop: CASSQDYSTGELFF. As DNA, the CDR3 is TGCGCCAGCAGCCAAGACTACTCCACCGGGGAGCTGTTTTTT.

This chain links TRBV4-1 with TRBJ2-1, with 7 bases fitting TRBD2. The junction had 3 bases not matched to a gene; V was cut back by 4 bases and J by 9 bases. The germline V gene encodes CDR1 MGHRA and CDR2 YSYEKL. The CDR3 loop spans 12 amino acids. CDR3 nucleotide sequence: TGCGCCAGCAGCCTTGGGGGGGTTGAGCAGTTCTTC. Amino acid sequence: CASSLGGVEQFF.

The sample holds a few counts of this clone. The chain employs TRBV7-8 and TRBJ2-1; 13 bases agree with TRBD2. The CDR3 is 16 residues long. V was pared by 5 bases and J by 8 bases, with 9 bases of the junction left unmatched. Germline CDR1 reads SGHVS; CDR2 reads FQNEAQ. CDR3 DNA sequence: TGTGCCAGCAGCCTAAGGACTAGCGGGAGTAAGGATGAGCAGTTCTTC. Protein product: CASSLRTSGSKDEQFF. The complete variable domain, with remaining parts taken from reference TRBV7-8 and TRBJ2-1, reads GAGVSQSPRYKVAKRGQDVALRCDPISGHVSLFWYQQALGQGPEFLTYFQNEAQLDKSGLPSDRFFAERPEGSVSTLKIQRTQQEDSAVYLCASSLRTSGSKDEQFFGPGTRLTVL.

The V and J genes are TRBV2 and TRBJ1-1; D is uncertain. CDR3 length: 14 residues. V was clipped by 3 bases and J by 1 base, with 9 bases between them. Germline V gene sequence: CDR1 SNHLY, CDR2 FYNNEI. The DNA of the CDR3 is TGTGCCAGCAGTGAGTATGAAGGGAACACTGAAGCTTTCTTT. It yields the protein CASSEYEGNTEAFF.

The rearrangement joins TRBV4-2 to TRBJ2-7, with 10 nucleotides matching TRBD2. Germline V gene lookup returns CDR1 LGHNA and CDR2 YNFKEQ. The ends lost 1 base at V and 2 bases at J; junction bases unmatched: 2. CDR3 length equals 15 residues. The CDR3 DNA reads TGTGCCAGCAGCCAAGCCGGGACTAGCGCCTACGAGCAGTACTTC. Protein: CASSQAGTSAYEQYF.

The chain joins TRBV19 to TRBJ2-1, with 10 bases identical to TRBD2. The CDR3 is made up of 16 amino acids. CDR1 and CDR2 from the germline V gene are LNHDA and SQIVND (reference sequence). Trimming cost V 7 bases and J 1 base; bases outside gene matches: 7. In DNA, the CDR3 is TGTGCCAGTAAGTGGGCACTAGCGGGGTCCTACAATGAGCAGTTCTTC. The encoded protein is CASKWALAGSYNEQFF.

The chain uses TRBV3-1 (or the pseudogene TRBV3-2) and TRBJ1-5; D remains ambiguous. The CDR3 runs 13 residues. V lost 4 bases to trimming and J lost 3 bases, with 7 bases between them. CDR1 and CDR2 from the germline V gene are LGHDT and YNNKEL (reference sequence). Written as DNA, the CDR3 is TGTGCCAGCAGCCTAAACACCAATCAGCCCCAGCATTTT. It translates to CASSLNTNQPQHF.

V gene TRBV4-3 combines with J gene TRBJ1-5; D remains unclear. CDR3 size: 15 residues. Germline values: CDR1 LGHNA, CDR2 YSLEER. V was shortened by 0 bases and J by 9 bases, with 15 bases between the two germline ends. The CDR3 spells CASSQDRAIRSPQHF. The CDR3 DNA follows: TGCGCCAGCAGCCAAGATAGGGCCATCAGGTCGCCCCAGCATTTT.

This sequence joins TRBV7-3 and TRBJ1-2, with D possibly TRBD1 on 5 matching bases. This CDR3 spans 14 amino acids. Germline V CDR1 and CDR2: SGHTA, FQGTGA. V was trimmed by 5 bases and J by 8 bases, leaving 18 bases between them. The CDR3, as DNA: TGTGCCAGCAGCCCGACGTCGGGGGGAGGCGGCTACACCTTC. As protein: CASSPTSGGGGYTF.

The V call is TRBV24-1, the J call TRBJ2-1, with 8 bases lining up with TRBD2. The germline V gene encodes CDR1 KGHDR and CDR2 SFDVKD. The CDR3 extends over 14 amino acids. The J segment lost 10 bases and the V segment lost 3 bases, leaving 7 bases of the junction unmatched. CDR3 in DNA: TGTGCCACCAGTGATCCCAGGACTAGCAGGGAGCAGTTCTTC. Its protein product is CATSDPRTSREQFF.

The chain couples TRBV5-4 to TRBJ2-7; no firm D call. The germline gives CDR1 SGHNT, CDR2 YYREEE (reference sequence). The V end lost 0 bases, the J end lost 5 bases, and 6 bases lay between the germline ends. This CDR3 comprises 12 residues. CDR3 nucleotides: TGTGCCAGCAGCTTGGGCCTCGACGAGCAGTACTTC. This gives the protein CASSLGLDEQYF. Filled out from reference TRBV5-4 and TRBJ2-7, the complete variable domain reads ETGVTQSPTHLIKTRGQQVTLRCSSQSGHNTVSWYQQALGQGPQFIFQYYREEENGRGNFPPRFSGLQFPNYSSELNVNALELDDSALYLCASSLGLDEQYFGPGTRLTVT.

Here the CDR3 reads CASSNRPGGEKLFF. The CDR3, as DNA: TGTGCCAGTAGTAATCGTCCAGGGGGTGAAAAACTGTTTTTT. V is TRBV19 and J is TRBJ1-4; TRBD1 matches 7 bases. This CDR3 comprises 14 residues. The V gene's germline CDR1 is LNHDA and CDR2 SQIVND (reference sequence). J was trimmed by 7 bases and V by 4 bases; bases with no gene match: 6.

The genes are TRBV19 and TRBJ1-5; 9 nucleotides agree with TRBD1. Germline V gene lookup returns CDR1 LNHDA and CDR2 SQIVND (reference sequence). The CDR3 consists of 14 residues. Trimming took 10 bases from V and 5 from J; bases not matched to a gene: 9. For the CDR3, the DNA is TGTGCCACCAAACGACAGGGGGAAGATCAGCCCCAGCATTTT. This codes for CATKRQGEDQPQHF.

V is TRBV4-2 and J is TRBJ1-2; perhaps TRBD1 as D (5 bases). CDR1 is LGHNA and CDR2 is YNFKEQ in the germline V gene. CDR3 length equals 14 residues. The V end was cut by 0 bases, the J end by 4 bases, with 9 bases between. The CDR3 is CASSQEGTVYGYTF. DNA for the CDR3: TGTGCCAGCAGCCAAGAGGGGACCGTCTATGGCTACACCTTC.

V gene TRBV12-3 or TRBV12-4 combines with J gene TRBJ1-2, with TRBD1 as a possible D gene (5 bases). Trimming took 3 bases from V and 4 from J, leaving 9 bases between them. This CDR3 comprises 13 residues. DNA of the CDR3: TGTGCCAGCAGTTTGACAGCAGCCTATGGCTACACCTTC. This sequence encodes CASSLTAAYGYTF.

The count of this clone is one. The chain carries TRBV7-3 and TRBJ2-7, with D uncertain. Germline V gene lookup returns CDR1 SGHTA and CDR2 FQGTGA. V dropped 5 bases and J dropped 0 bases, with 11 bases sitting between them. This CDR3 contains 14 residues. CDR3 nucleotides: TGTGCCAGCAGCCCGAGCGAAAGCTCCTACGAGCAGTACTTC. Its translation: CASSPSESSYEQYF.